Listed below are T cell receptor beta chains from one sample, sequenced in a study of human thymus T cells. Produced via immunoSEQ multiplex PCR; TCRdb's table is partial and in-frame only. Of about 60,000 clones listed, approximately 95% are singletons. The sample taken for sequencing was blood. All receptors come from a boy under two years old with a congenital heart defect but otherwise immunologically healthy. CDR3s include the opening cysteine and the closing phenylalanine or tryptophan. D genes are given only for firm matches. Size tells how often a clone was seen (once, few, many) or the class of an expanded clone, and some rows leave it out.

v_call,d_call,j_call,clone_size,cdr3_nt,cdr3_aa
TRBV28,TRBD2,TRBJ2-7,.,TGTGCCACCAGTTTAATTTTTCCCCTAGCGGGAGGGGGACCCCCCTACGAGCAGTACTTC,CATSLIFPLAGGGPPYEQYF
TRBV7-2,TRBD2,TRBJ2-7,.,TGTGCCAGCAGCCCCCTAGCGGGGCCCTACGAGCAGTACTTC,CASSPLAGPYEQYF
TRBV30,.,TRBJ1-3,.,TGTGCCTGGAGCGGAGGAAATGGAAACACCATATATTTT,CAWSGGNGNTIYF
TRBV10-3,.,TRBJ2-1,.,TGTGCCATCAGTGATAAAGGACACGGGTACCTCTCCTACAATGAGCAGTTCTTC,CAISDKGHGYLSYNEQFF
TRBV11-2,.,TRBJ1-1,.,TGTGCCAGCAGCCCCCTTATTGGGGGGGACACTGAAGCTTTCTTT,CASSPLIGGDTEAFF
TRBV28,.,TRBJ2-5,.,TGTGCCAGCAGTGCCGCCCAGCTTAGGACGGACGACAAAGGGGGCCAGTACTTC,CASSAAQLRTDDKGGQYF
TRBV7-9,.,TRBJ2-5,.,TGTGCCAGCAGCCCCCCTTGGGAAGAGACCCAGTACTTC,CASSPPWEETQYF
TRBV10-3,.,TRBJ2-5,.,TGTGCCATCAGTGATGCGGGGACAGAAGAGACCCAGTACTTC,CAISDAGTEETQYF
TRBV2,.,TRBJ1-5,once,TGTGCCAGCAGCACAGGGCCCCTGTACCAGCCCCAGCATTTT,CASSTGPLYQPQHF
TRBV5-1,.,TRBJ2-7,.,TGCGCCAGCAGCTTGGACGGGGGCGAGCAGTACTTC,CASSLDGGEQYF
TRBV4-3,TRBD1,TRBJ2-1,.,TGCGCCAGCAGCCAAGAGGGACAGGGGGTCTTCAATGAGCAGTTCTTC,CASSQEGQGVFNEQFF
TRBV30,.,TRBJ1-2,.,TGTGCCTGGAGTGTGGGAGGTGGCTACACCTTC,CAWSVGGGYTF
TRBV19,.,TRBJ1-1,.,TGTGCCAGTACGTTGAACACTGAAGCTTTCTTT,CASTLNTEAFF
TRBV7-6,TRBD2,TRBJ2-5,.,TGTGCCAGCAGCTCTATAGCGGGGCTCCAAGAGACCCAGTACTTC,CASSSIAGLQETQYF
TRBV10-2,.,TRBJ2-7,.,TGCGCCAGCCACGAGCAGTACTTC,CASHEQYF
TRBV13,TRBD2,TRBJ2-7,.,TGTGCCAGCAGCGAACTGGGACTAGCGGGGGTGAGCTCCTACGAGCAGTACTTC,CASSELGLAGVSSYEQYF
TRBV2,TRBD1,TRBJ2-5,.,TGTGCCAGCAGACATTATATACTCTCGACAGGGGGCTACCAAGAGACCCAGTACTTC,CASRHYILSTGGYQETQYF
TRBV5-1,TRBD1,TRBJ2-1,.,TGCGCCAGCAGCTTCACAGGGGACCATGAGCAGTTCTTC,CASSFTGDHEQFF
TRBV4-2,.,TRBJ1-2,.,TGTGCCAGCAGCCAAGAGTCGTTGGGCGGTAACTATGGCTACACCTTC,CASSQESLGGNYGYTF
TRBV5-1,.,TRBJ2-3,.,TGCGCCAGCGGTGATTGGCATCCGCAGTATTTT,CASGDWHPQYF
TRBV30,.,TRBJ2-7,.,TGTGCCTGGAGCCACGGGTCCTACGAGCAGTACTTC,CAWSHGSYEQYF
TRBV4-2,TRBD1,TRBJ1-2,.,TGTGCCAGCAGCCCCGCCGGGACAGGGGCGGGCTATGGCTACACCTTC,CASSPAGTGAGYGYTF
TRBV21-1,.,TRBJ2-7,.,TGTGCCAGCAGCGCCCGGCCCGAGACAGTACGGACCTACGAGCAGTACTTC,CASSARPETVRTYEQYF
TRBV5-1,TRBD1,TRBJ1-2,.,TGCGCCAGCAGCCCGGACAGGGGGGCTATTTCTAGAGGCTACACCTTC,CASSPDRGAISRGYTF
TRBV11-3,.,TRBJ1-1,once,TGTGCCAGCAGCTTACATTTGAAGAACACTGAAGCTTTCTTT,CASSLHLKNTEAFF
TRBV18,TRBD2,TRBJ2-3,.,TGTGCCAGCTCACTCAGACTAGCCAGCACAGATACGCAGTATTTT,CASSLRLASTDTQYF
TRBV27,TRBD2,TRBJ2-1,once,TGTGCCAGCAGTTTCCTAGCGGGAGGATCCTACAATGAGCAGTTCTTC,CASSFLAGGSYNEQFF
TRBV11-2,.,TRBJ2-1,once,TGTGCCAGCAGCTTAGAGGGACGGCGGGGCGAGCAGTTCTTC,CASSLEGRRGEQFF
TRBV11-2,.,TRBJ2-7,.,TGTGCCAGCAGCCAAAGCCTCTACGAGCAGTACTTC,CASSQSLYEQYF
TRBV19,TRBD1,TRBJ1-2,.,TGTGCCAGTAGTGCACAGGGGGCTAACTATGGCTACACCTTC,CASSAQGANYGYTF
TRBV6-6,.,TRBJ2-7,once,TGTGCCAGCATAGCAGGGACATACGAGCAGTACTTC,CASIAGTYEQYF
TRBV7-9,.,TRBJ1-1,.,TGTGCCAGCAGCTTTGGTTCGCTCGGGTCTGAAAACACTGAAGCTTTCTTT,CASSFGSLGSENTEAFF
TRBV28,TRBD2,TRBJ2-7,.,TGTGCCAGCAGTAAACGACCGGGACTAGCGGGAGGAACCCCCTACGAGCAGTACTTC,CASSKRPGLAGGTPYEQYF